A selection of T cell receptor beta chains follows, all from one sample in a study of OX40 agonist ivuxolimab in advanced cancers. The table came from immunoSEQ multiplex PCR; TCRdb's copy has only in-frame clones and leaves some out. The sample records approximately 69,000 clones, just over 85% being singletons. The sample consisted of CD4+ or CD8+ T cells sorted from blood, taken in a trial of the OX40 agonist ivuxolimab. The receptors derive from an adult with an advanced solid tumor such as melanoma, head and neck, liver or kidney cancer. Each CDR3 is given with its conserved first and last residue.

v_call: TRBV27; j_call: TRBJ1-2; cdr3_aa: CASRGQGAPGYTF
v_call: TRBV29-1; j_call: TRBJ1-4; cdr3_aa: CSGQAGLNEKLFF
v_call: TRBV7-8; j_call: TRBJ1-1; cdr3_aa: CASSFETGNTEAFF
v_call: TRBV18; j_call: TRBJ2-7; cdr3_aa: CASSPPRLAGSYEQYF
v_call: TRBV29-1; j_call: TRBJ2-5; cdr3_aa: CSVSEGGEETQYF
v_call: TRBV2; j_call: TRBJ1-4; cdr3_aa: CASRGSGTRRGERTEKLFF
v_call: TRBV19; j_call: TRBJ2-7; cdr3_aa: CASSLGLSSYEQYF
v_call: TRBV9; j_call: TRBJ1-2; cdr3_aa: CASSPGTGASSYGYTF
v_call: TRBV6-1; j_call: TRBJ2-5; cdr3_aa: CASSDAGGVETQYF
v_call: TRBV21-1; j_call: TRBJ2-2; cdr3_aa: CASSQGIGVSGELFF
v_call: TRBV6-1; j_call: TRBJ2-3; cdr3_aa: CASSGQPESTDTQYF
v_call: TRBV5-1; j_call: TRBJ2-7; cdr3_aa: CASSTGSTVYEQYF
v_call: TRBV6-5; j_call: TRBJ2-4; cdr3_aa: CASSYLRGEGKNIQYF
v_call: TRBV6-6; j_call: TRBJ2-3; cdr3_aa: CASSSRGSSADTQYF
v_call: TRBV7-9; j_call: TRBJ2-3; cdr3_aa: CASSFFGRDTQYF
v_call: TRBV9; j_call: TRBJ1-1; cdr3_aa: CASSVAAGVTEAFF
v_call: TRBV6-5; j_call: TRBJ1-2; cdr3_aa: CASSYSVKGANYGYTF
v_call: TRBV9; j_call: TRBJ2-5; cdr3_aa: CASSVEGGAAGETQYF
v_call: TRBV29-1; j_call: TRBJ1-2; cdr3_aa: CSVLGQAGGYTF
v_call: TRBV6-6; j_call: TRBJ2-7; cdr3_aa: CASSRAGSYEQYF
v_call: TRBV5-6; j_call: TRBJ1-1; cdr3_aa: CASSLTGQGFPLNTEAFF
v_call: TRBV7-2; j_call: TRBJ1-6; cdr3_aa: CASSILDVWGVGNSPLHF
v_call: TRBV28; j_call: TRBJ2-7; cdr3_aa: CASTLAALSEQYF
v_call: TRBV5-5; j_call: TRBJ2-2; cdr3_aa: CASSAPGARGGELFF
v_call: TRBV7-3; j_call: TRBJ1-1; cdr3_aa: CASSQHIQGGGENTEAFF
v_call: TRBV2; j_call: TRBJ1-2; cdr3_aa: CASSEGTGGGYGYTF
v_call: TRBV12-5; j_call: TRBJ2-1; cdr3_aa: CASGLRGQGNNEQFF
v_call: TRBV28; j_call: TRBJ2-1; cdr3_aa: CASSQPEGLAPSKPYNEQFF
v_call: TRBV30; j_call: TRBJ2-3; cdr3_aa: CAWSVQGYTDTQYF
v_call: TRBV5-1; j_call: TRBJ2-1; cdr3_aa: CASTTGGSYNEQFF
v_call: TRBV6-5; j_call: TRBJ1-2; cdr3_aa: CASSRTGGPNYGYTF
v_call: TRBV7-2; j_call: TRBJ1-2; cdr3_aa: CASSTRQDGYTF
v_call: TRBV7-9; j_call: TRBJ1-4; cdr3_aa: CASSLGAGGEKLFF
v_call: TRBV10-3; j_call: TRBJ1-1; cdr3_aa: CAISVALRSEAFF
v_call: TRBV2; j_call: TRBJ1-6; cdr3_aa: CASMYRTGLVSPLHF
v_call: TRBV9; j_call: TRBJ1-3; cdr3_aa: CASSSLTGPENTIYF
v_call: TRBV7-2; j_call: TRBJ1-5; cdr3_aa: CASSLGQGQGQPQHF
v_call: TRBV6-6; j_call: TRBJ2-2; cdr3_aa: CASGELPDTGELFF
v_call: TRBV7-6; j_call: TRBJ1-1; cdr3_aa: CASSLGGGNTEAFF
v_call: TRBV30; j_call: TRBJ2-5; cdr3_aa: CAWSALGGASGTQYF
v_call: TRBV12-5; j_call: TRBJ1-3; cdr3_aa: CASGLPEFSGNTIYF
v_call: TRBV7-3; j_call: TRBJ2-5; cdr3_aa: CASSLTGGETQYF
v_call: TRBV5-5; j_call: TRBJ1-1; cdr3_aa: CASSRGLLLRMNTEAFF
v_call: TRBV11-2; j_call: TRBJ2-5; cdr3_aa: CASTALGSETQYF